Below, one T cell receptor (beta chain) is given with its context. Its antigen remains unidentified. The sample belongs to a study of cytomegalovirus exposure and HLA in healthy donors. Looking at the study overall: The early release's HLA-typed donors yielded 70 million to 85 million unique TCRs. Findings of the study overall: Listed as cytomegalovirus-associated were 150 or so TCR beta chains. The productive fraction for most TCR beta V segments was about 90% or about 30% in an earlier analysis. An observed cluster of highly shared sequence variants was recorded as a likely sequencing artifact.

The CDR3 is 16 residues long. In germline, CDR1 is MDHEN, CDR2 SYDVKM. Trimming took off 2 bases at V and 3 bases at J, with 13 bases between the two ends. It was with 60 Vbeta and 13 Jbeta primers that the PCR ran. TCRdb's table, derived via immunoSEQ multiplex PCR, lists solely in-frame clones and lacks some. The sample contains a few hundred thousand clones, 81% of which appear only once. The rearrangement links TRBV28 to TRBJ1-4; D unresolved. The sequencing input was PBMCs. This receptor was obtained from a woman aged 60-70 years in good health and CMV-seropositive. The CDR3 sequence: CASSLTPGGPNEKLFF. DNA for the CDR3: TGTGCCAGCAGTTTAACCCCAGGAGGGCCTAATGAAAAACTGTTTTTT.